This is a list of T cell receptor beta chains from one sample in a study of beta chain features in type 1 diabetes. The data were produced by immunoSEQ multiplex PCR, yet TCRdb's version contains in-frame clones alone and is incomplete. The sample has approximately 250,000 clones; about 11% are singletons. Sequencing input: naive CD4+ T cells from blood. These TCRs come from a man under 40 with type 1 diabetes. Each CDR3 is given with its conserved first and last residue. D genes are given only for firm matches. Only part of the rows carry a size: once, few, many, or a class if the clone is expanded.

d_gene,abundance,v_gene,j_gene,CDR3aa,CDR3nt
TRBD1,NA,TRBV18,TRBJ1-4,CASSPQQGATNEKLFF,TGTGCCAGCTCACCACAGCAGGGGGCAACTAATGAAAAACTGTTTTTT
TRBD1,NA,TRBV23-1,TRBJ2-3,CASLSRGQDSTDTQYF,TGCGCCAGTCTCAGTCGGGGACAGGACAGCACAGATACGCAGTATTTT
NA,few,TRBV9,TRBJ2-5,CASSAAGSSGGTQYF,TGTGCCAGCAGCGCCGCCGGGTCATCAGGAGGGACCCAGTACTTC
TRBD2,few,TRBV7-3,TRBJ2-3,CASSPGLAGDTQYF,TGTGCCAGCAGCCCGGGGCTAGCGGGAGATACGCAGTATTTT
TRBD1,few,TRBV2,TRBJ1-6,CAGSGTVNYNSPLHF,TGTGCCGGGAGTGGGACAGTAAACTATAATTCACCCCTCCACTTT
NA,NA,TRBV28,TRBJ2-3,CAGGGGDTQYF,TGTGCGGGAGGGGGGGGAGATACGCAGTATTTT
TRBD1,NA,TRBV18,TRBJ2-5,CASSPRTGPETQYF,TGTGCCAGCTCACCGCGGACAGGTCCAGAGACCCAGTACTTC
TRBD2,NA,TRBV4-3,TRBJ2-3,CASSQGAGVTDTQYF,TGCGCCAGCAGCCAAGGAGCGGGGGTTACAGATACGCAGTATTTT
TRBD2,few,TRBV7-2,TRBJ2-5,CASSFFGLAGETQYF,TGTGCCAGCAGTTTCTTCGGACTAGCGGGGGAGACCCAGTACTTC
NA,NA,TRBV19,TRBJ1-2,CASSRDTSYGYTF,TGTGCCAGTAGTCGGGACACGAGCTATGGCTACACCTTC
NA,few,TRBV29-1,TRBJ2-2,CSVVRYTGELFF,TGCAGCGTTGTACGGTACACCGGGGAGCTGTTTTTT